The 25 T cell receptor beta chains reported below all come from one sample, sequenced in a study of T cells after yellow fever vaccination. TCRdb re-called the 5' RACE reads with MiXCR, one entry per CDR3 protein. The sample carries 250,000 to 350,000 distinct CDR3 sequences, 7.5% to 9.5% recorded once. The sample consisted of CD4+ T cells sorted from PBMCs, taken 5 days after the yellow fever booster vaccination. All receptors derive from a man aged 18 to 29 who received the YFV17D yellow fever vaccine.

The rearrangement uses TRBV12-3 or TRBV12-4 and TRBJ1-1, with no clear D. Deletions cut 1 base from V and 1 base from J, with 7 bases between. The CDR3 is made up of 14 amino acids. The DNA for the CDR3 is TGTGCCAGCAGTTTAGTTAGCTCGAACACTGAAGCTTTCTTT. Translated, it gives CASSLVSSNTEAFF.

This chain's CDR3 is CASSLGQLEAFF. The DNA of the CDR3 is TGTGCCAGCTCACTAGGACAGCTTGAAGCTTTCTTT. The chain uses TRBV18 and TRBJ1-1; D may be TRBD1 (6 bases). In germline, CDR1 is KGHSH, CDR2 LQKENI. V lost 4 bases to trimming and J lost 7 bases, with 10 bases between them. The CDR3 runs to 12 residues.

This chain links TRBV6-5 with TRBJ1-1, with D hard to call. Trimming pared 0 bases from V and 7 bases from J, leaving 12 bases between. The V gene's germline CDR1 is MNHEY and CDR2 SVGAGI. The CDR3 has 14 residues. CDR3 bases: TGTGCCAGCAGTTACTCGATTCTGTACATTGAAGCTTTCTTT. Encoded protein: CASSYSILYIEAFF.

In its sample, this clonotype was seen a few times. V usage is TRBV7-2 and J usage is TRBJ1-2; weak D call: TRBD1 (5 bases). The length of the CDR3 is 14 residues. From germline, CDR1 is SGHTA and CDR2 FQGNSA. The V and J ends lost 4 bases and 5 bases respectively, with 14 bases between them. CDR3 DNA: TGTGCCAGCAGCTCGTACGGGGGTGGGTATGGCTACACCTTC. Its protein product is CASSSYGGGYGYTF.

There are a few counts of this clonotype. The chain employs TRBV7-2 and TRBJ1-5; D not resolved. The CDR3 is 15 amino acids. Trimming took 0 bases from V and 2 from J, leaving 8 bases between them. CDR1 is SGHTA and CDR2 is FQGNSA in the germline V gene. CDR3 region: CASSLAGYGNQPQHF. The CDR3 DNA reads as TGTGCCAGCAGCTTAGCCGGGTACGGCAATCAGCCCCAGCATTTT. Complete variable domain (other parts from reference TRBV7-2 and TRBJ1-5): GAGVSQSPSNKVTEKGKDVELRCDPISGHTALYWYRQSLGQGLEFLIYFQGNSAPDKSGLPSDRFSAERTGGSVSTLTIQRTQQEDSAVYLCASSLAGYGNQPQHFGDGTRLSIL.

This clonotype was seen a handful of times. This chain connects TRBV5-1 to TRBJ2-5, with D perhaps matching TRBD1 (6 bases). In germline, CDR1 is SGHRS, CDR2 YFSETQ. The CDR3 is 15 residues long. V was shortened by 4 bases and J by 1 base, with 14 bases between the two germline ends. The DNA of the CDR3 is TGCGCCAGCAGCCCCTCAGGCAGGGGCCAAGAGACCCAGTACTTC. Translating gives CASSPSGRGQETQYF.

CDR3 sequence: CASRPGPSNTEAFF. Here the CDR3 DNA reads TGTGCCAGCCGCCCCGGACCATCGAACACTGAAGCTTTCTTT. The V gene is TRBV7-9, the J gene TRBJ1-1; D not resolved. The CDR3 is 14 amino acids. Germline loops: CDR1 SEHNR, CDR2 FQNEAQ (reference sequence). Between the trimmed V and J ends, which lost 8 bases and 1 base, there was a span of 14 bases.

This clonotype was counted only a few times. The J gene is TRBJ2-7, the V gene TRBV3-1; tentatively, D is TRBD2 (6 bases). The V and J ends lost 4 bases and 6 bases respectively, with 10 bases between them. Germline CDR1 reads LGHDT; CDR2 reads YNNKEL (reference sequence). The CDR3 extends over 12 amino acids. In nucleotides, the CDR3 is TGTGCCAGCAGCCGCGGGACGAGCGAGCAGTACGTC. As protein: CASSRGTSEQYV.

This clonotype was observed a few times. The chain has TRBV20-1 and TRBJ1-5; D gene unclear. The CDR3 spans 15 residues. The ends were cut back, 6 bases at V and 6 bases at J, with 21 bases in the middle. The germline gives CDR1 DFQATT, CDR2 SNEGSKA (reference sequence). CDR3 loop: CSADTLAGGRQPQHF. The CDR3 region has the DNA TGCAGTGCCGATACCTTAGCGGGAGGGCGTCAGCCCCAGCATTTT.

This clonotype was picked up a small number of times. The V and J genes are TRBV5-4 and TRBJ2-3; 7 positions agree with TRBD2. Per the germline V gene, CDR1 is SGHNT and CDR2 is YYREEE (reference sequence). V dropped 2 bases and J dropped 4; count of bases not matched to a gene: 7. CDR3 size: 15 residues. The CDR3 DNA reads TGTGCCAGCAGCTTCGGCGGGGGTGGCTCAGATACGCAGTATTTT. Translation gives CASSFGGGGSDTQYF.

The rearrangement joins TRBV3-1 to TRBJ1-2, with D perhaps TRBD1 (5 bases). CDR3 length: 15 residues. With 1 base removed from V and 4 bases from J, the gap between germline ends came to 13 bases. Germline CDR1 and CDR2: LGHDT and YNNKEL (reference sequence). CDR3 DNA sequence: TGTGCCAGCAGCCAAGTGGGGGGATACGGCTATGGCTACACCTTC. It translates to CASSQVGGYGYGYTF. The full variable domain, rest sourced from reference TRBV3-1 and TRBJ1-2, is DTAVSQTPKYLVTQMGNDKSIKCEQNLGHDTMYWYKQDSKKFLKIMFSYNNKELIINETVPNRFSPKSPDKAHLNLHINSLELGDSAVYFCASSQVGGYGYGYTFGSGTRLTVV.

The chain carries TRBV7-2 and TRBJ2-5, with D unresolved. V was cut by 1 base and J by 6 bases, with 12 bases left in between. CDR1 SGHTA and CDR2 FQGNSA come from the germline V gene. This CDR3 has 14 residues. CDR3 loop: CASSLGQYRQTQYF. The DNA for the CDR3 is TGTGCCAGCAGCTTAGGGCAGTACCGCCAGACCCAGTACTTC.

In this sample, this clonotype turned up a few times. CDR3 protein: CASSPSSAGYNEQFF. The CDR3 DNA is TGTGCCAGCAGTCCTTCTAGCGCGGGCTACAATGAGCAGTTCTTC. This chain joins TRBV12-3 or TRBV12-4 and TRBJ2-1, with D maybe TRBD2 (6 bases). The CDR3 is 15 amino acids. With 5 bases removed from V and 3 bases from J, the gap between germline ends came to 14 bases.

This clonotype is labeled as medium-sized. This chain connects TRBV7-9 to TRBJ1-2; D call uncertain. CDR1 and CDR2 (germline): SEHNR, FQNEAQ (reference sequence). Trimming shortened V by 5 bases and J by 5 bases, and 9 bases separated the two germline ends. The CDR3 is 12 amino acids. The CDR3 coding sequence is TGTGCCAGCAGCGAACAAGTTTATGGCTACACCTTC. The encoded protein is CASSEQVYGYTF.

The rearrangement joins TRBV3-1 to TRBJ2-7, with 8 nucleotides matching TRBD2. V lost 8 bases to trimming and J lost 0 bases; unmatched junction nucleotides: 6. The germline V gene encodes CDR1 LGHDT and CDR2 YNNKEL (reference sequence). This CDR3 region has 14 residues. CDR3: CASSLAASSYEQYF. In DNA form, the CDR3 reads TGTGCCAGCTCACTAGCGGCCAGCTCCTACGAGCAGTACTTC.

J is TRBJ2-1 and V is TRBV5-1, with 14 bases matching TRBD2. With 4 bases clipped from V and 9 bases from J, the junction kept 6 bases outside the gene matches. Per germline, CDR1 SGHRS and CDR2 YFSETQ. The length of the CDR3 is 15 residues. The DNA of the CDR3 is TGCGCCAGCAGCCTCGGGACTAGCGGGGGAACTGAGCAGTTCTTC. This sequence encodes CASSLGTSGGTEQFF.

This clonotype has a count of ten or more. The V gene is TRBV12-3 or TRBV12-4, the J gene TRBJ2-4; 9 positions match TRBD1. This CDR3 has 15 amino acids. V dropped 7 bases and J dropped 5; count of bases not matched to a gene: 9. The CDR3 protein is CASTPGQGRENIQYF. The CDR3, as DNA: TGTGCCAGCACCCCGGGACAGGGTCGGGAAAACATTCAGTACTTC.

The chain has TRBV7-3 and TRBJ2-2, with TRBD1 identical over 9 bases. Germline CDR1 and CDR2: SGHTA and FQGTGA. This CDR3 has 15 amino acids. The V gene end was trimmed by 3 bases and the J gene end by 6 bases; junction bases not matched to a gene: 5. This CDR3 reads CASSLGQGPAGELFF. The CDR3 DNA follows: TGTGCCAGCAGCTTGGGACAGGGCCCAGCCGGGGAGCTGTTTTTT.

This clonotype was seen at least ten times. The gene calls are TRBV15 and TRBJ1-5, with D hard to call. Trimming took 5 bases from V and 0 from J, leaving 8 bases between them. Germline CDR1 LNHNV, CDR2 YYDKDF (reference sequence). The CDR3 has 14 amino acids. This CDR3 is CATSPGDSNQPQHF. The DNA of the CDR3 is TGTGCCACCAGCCCCGGAGATAGCAATCAGCCCCAGCATTTT.

The genes are TRBV5-1 and TRBJ2-1; D gene ambiguous. The CDR3 contains 16 residues. Trimming stripped 4 bases from V and 4 bases from J, with 18 bases between. CDR1 and CDR2 (germline): SGHRS, YFSETQ. The CDR3 nucleotides are TGCGCCAGCAGCCCGGGTTGGGCGGTTGGGTACAATGAGCAGTTCTTC. This gives the protein CASSPGWAVGYNEQFF.

A few counts support this clonotype. The V and J genes are TRBV10-3 and TRBJ1-1; D is unclear. The CDR3 contains 13 residues. V shed 3 bases and J shed 1 base, with 6 bases lying between them. Germline assignment: CDR1 ENHRY and CDR2 SYGVKD. CDR3 residues: CAISESPNTEAFF. The CDR3 coding sequence is TGTGCCATCAGTGAATCACCGAACACTGAAGCTTTCTTT.

The chain employs TRBV6-6 and TRBJ2-7; D is possibly TRBD1 (5 bases). The CDR3 runs to 12 residues. Looked up from germline, CDR1 is MNHNY and CDR2 is SVGAGI (reference sequence). The ends were cut back, 10 bases at V and 3 bases at J, with 13 bases in the middle. The CDR3 sequence: CATQGAVYEQYF. The DNA of the CDR3 is TGTGCCACGCAAGGGGCGGTCTACGAGCAGTACTTC.

In this sample, this clonotype turned up a few times. This chain links TRBV15 with TRBJ2-3, with TRBD2 matching over 8 bases. The CDR3 length is 15 residues. The trim removed 4 bases at V and 1 base at J, leaving 4 bases unmatched. CDR1 LNHNV and CDR2 YYDKDF come from the germline V gene (reference sequence). In nucleotides, the CDR3 is TGTGCCACCAGCATGGTCGGGGGGGGCACAGATACGCAGTATTTT. Protein product: CATSMVGGGTDTQYF.

This clonotype turned up a few times. The chain combines TRBV7-9 with TRBJ2-1, with D tentatively TRBD1 or TRBD2 (7 bases each). V dropped 5 bases and J dropped 4 bases, with 21 bases sitting between them. CDR1 and CDR2 from the germline V gene are SEHNR and FQNEAQ (reference sequence). The CDR3 is made up of 17 amino acids. CDR3 loop: CASSAKTGTNKYNEQFF. CDR3 nucleotides: TGTGCCAGCAGCGCTAAGACAGGGACTAATAAGTACAATGAGCAGTTCTTC. The whole variable domain, remainder taken from reference TRBV7-9 and TRBJ2-1, is DTGVSQNPRHKITKRGQNVTFRCDPISEHNRLYWYRQTLGQGPEFLTYFQNEAQLEKSRLLSDRFSAERPKGSFSTLEIQRTEQGDSAMYLCASSAKTGTNKYNEQFFGPGTRLTVL.

This clonotype showed up many times. The CDR3 region has the DNA TGTGCCAGCAGCCTACAAGGGCCAGGGAGGCAAGAGACCCAGTACTTC. Amino acid sequence: CASSLQGPGRQETQYF. J is TRBJ2-5 and V is TRBV7-2; tentative D call: TRBD2 (6 bases). The CDR3 contains 16 residues. Germline V lookup: CDR1 SGHTA, CDR2 FQGNSA. Trimming cost V 5 bases and J 2 bases, with 18 bases left between them.